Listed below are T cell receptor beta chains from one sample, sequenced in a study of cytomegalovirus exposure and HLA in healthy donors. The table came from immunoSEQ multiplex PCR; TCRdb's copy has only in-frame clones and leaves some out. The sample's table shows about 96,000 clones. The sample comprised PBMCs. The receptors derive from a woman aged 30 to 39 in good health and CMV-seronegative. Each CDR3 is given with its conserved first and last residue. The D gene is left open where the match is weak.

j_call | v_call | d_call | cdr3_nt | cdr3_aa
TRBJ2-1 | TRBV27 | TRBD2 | TGTGCCAGCAGTTTTGGTGGGACTAACAACAATGAGCAGTTCTTC | CASSFGGTNNNEQFF
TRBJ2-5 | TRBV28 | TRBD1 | TGTGCCAGCACTGGGACAGGGGGCGACAGACAGACCCAGTACTTC | CASTGTGGDRQTQYF
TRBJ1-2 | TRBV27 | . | TGTGCCAGCAGTTCTGGGGGAGGTAGGAACAGTGGCTACACCTTC | CASSSGGGRNSGYTF
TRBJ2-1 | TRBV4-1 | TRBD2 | TGCGCCAGCAGGCCGGGACTAGCGGGGAACAATGAGCAGTTCTTC | CASRPGLAGNNEQFF
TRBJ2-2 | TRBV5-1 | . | TGCGCCAGCAGCCCGTCCGGACACGTTTCGAACACCGGGGAGCTGTTTTTT | CASSPSGHVSNTGELFF
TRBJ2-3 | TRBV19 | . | TGTGCCAGTAGAGGGACACCCCATGGGGGAGATACGCAGTATTTT | CASRGTPHGGDTQYF
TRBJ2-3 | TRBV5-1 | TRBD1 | TGCGCCAGCAGCCCGGGGACAGGGGGTATTACAGATACGCAGTATTTT | CASSPGTGGITDTQYF
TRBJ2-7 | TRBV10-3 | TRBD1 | TGTGCCATCAGTGAGGACAGGGGCTACGAGCAGTACTTC | CAISEDRGYEQYF
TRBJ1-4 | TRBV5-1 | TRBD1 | TGCGCCAGCAGCTTCTCGACAGGGGGGGAAAAACTGTTTTTT | CASSFSTGGEKLFF
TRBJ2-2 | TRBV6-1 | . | TGTGCCAGCAGACCCGAGACGAACACCGGGGAGCTGTTTTTT | CASRPETNTGELFF
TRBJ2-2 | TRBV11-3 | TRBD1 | TGTGCCAGCAGCACCAGACAGGGGTCCGGGGAGCTGTTTTTT | CASSTRQGSGELFF
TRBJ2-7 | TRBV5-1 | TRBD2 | TGCGCCAGCAGCATAGCGGGGGGACTCAACTACGAGCAGTACTTC | CASSIAGGLNYEQYF
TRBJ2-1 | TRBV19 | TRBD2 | TGTGCCAGTAGTATATGGACTAGCGGGGGTTACAATGAGCAGTTCTTC | CASSIWTSGGYNEQFF
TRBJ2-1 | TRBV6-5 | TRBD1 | TGTGCCAGCAGTTACGTGACAGGGCCTTATGATGAGCAGTTCTTC | CASSYVTGPYDEQFF
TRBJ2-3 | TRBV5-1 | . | TGCGCCAGCAGCTTGTACCCCCCGGGGGTGAGCACAGATACGCAGTATTTT | CASSLYPPGVSTDTQYF
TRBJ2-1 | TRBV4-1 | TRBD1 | TGCGCCAGCAGCCAAGATAGGGGGACAGGGGTGACTGAGCAGTTCTTC | CASSQDRGTGVTEQFF
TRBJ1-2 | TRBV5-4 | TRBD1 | TGTGCCAGCACCGCGGACAGGGTGTATGGCTACACCTTC | CASTADRVYGYTF
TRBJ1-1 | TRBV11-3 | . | TGTGCCAGCAGCTTAGACAGGGATACTGAAGCTTTCTTT | CASSLDRDTEAFF
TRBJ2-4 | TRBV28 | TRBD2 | TGTGCCAGCAGCCGGCTGTGGACGGGAGGGCCCCTCTGGGCCAAAAACATTCAGTACTTC | CASSRLWTGGPLWAKNIQYF
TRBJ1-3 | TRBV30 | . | TGTGCCTGGAGACCACAGGGTGAAACCATATATTTT | CAWRPQGETIYF
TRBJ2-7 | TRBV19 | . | TGTGCCAGTAGTAAGACACCGGGACAACTAGGCGAGCAGTACTTC | CASSKTPGQLGEQYF
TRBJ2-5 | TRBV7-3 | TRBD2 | TGTGCCAGCAGCACTAGCGGGGGGGCTGGAGAGACCCAGTACTTC | CASSTSGGAGETQYF
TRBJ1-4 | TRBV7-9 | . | TGTGCCAGCAGCGAGACGGGAGAAAAACTGTTTTTT | CASSETGEKLFF
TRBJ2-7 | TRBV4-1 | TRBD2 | TGCGCCAGCAGCCAAGGGTCTAGCGGGGGCTACGAGCAGTACTTC | CASSQGSSGGYEQYF
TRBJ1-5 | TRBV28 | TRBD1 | TGTGCCAGCAGGGATACAGGGGGAGGCCGGCCCCAGCATTTT | CASRDTGGGRPQHF
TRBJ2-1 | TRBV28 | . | TGTGCCAGCAGTTTAGTCTTGAGCTCCTACAATGAGCAGTTCTTC | CASSLVLSSYNEQFF
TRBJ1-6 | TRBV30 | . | TGTGCCTGGAGTGTAAACCGGGATTCACCCCTCCACTTT | CAWSVNRDSPLHF
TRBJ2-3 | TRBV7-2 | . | TGTGCCAGCAGCTTAGTGGCGGGCACAGATACGCAGTATTTT | CASSLVAGTDTQYF
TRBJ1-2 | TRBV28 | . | TGTGCCAGCAGTACCTCCGGGACCCCAGCGGGCTATGGCTACACCTTC | CASSTSGTPAGYGYTF